Below are 20 T cell receptor beta chains sequenced from a single sample in a study of vaccination and CD4 T cells after COVID-19. Regarding treatment: approximately 9-day PBMC culture with coronavirus spike peptide pools or control peptides (ViraFEST assay). An unexposed donor provided the CD4+ T cells, which were collected before the COVID-19 pandemic (2011-2018). An Oncomine TCR Beta short-read assay was used to sequence the DNA from cultured CD4+ T cells. Using its own MiXCR run on the PCR reads, TCRdb lists one record per CDR3 protein. Here the sample spans 2,000 or so distinct CDR3 sequences, more than 50% being singletons. These receptors' targets are unknown. The sequenced material came from CD4+ T cells from blood, cultured in vitro. Receptor source: a human donor in good health.

The V gene is TRBV7-3, the J gene TRBJ2-1; 10 nucleotides agree with TRBD2. CDR1 and CDR2 from the germline V gene are SGHTA and FQGTGA. The trim removed 2 bases at V and 6 bases at J, leaving 4 bases unmatched. The CDR3 is 15 amino acids. The CDR3 coding sequence is TGTGCCAGCAGCTTACTAGCGGGAGTAAGCAATGAGCAGTTCTTC. As protein: CASSLLAGVSNEQFF.

This clonotype came up once. This chain links TRBV7-9 with TRBJ1-2; D is possibly TRBD1 (5 bases). CDR3 length: 14 residues. Trimming pared 5 bases from V and 8 bases from J, leaving 18 bases between. Germline V gene data show CDR1 as SEHNR and CDR2 as FQNEAQ (reference sequence). CDR3 coding DNA: TGTGCCAGCAGCGCCCCCGTGGGGGTACGCGGCTACACCTTC. The encoded protein is CASSAPVGVRGYTF.

The V and J genes are TRBV7-8 and TRBJ1-2, with TRBD1 matching 12 bases. CDR1 and CDR2 from the germline V gene are SGHVS and FQNEAQ. The CDR3 is made up of 17 amino acids. J was trimmed by 4 bases and V by 6 bases; bases with no gene match: 12. CDR3 protein: CASSSGTGGSISYGYTF. The CDR3 coding sequence is TGTGCCAGCAGTTCCGGGACAGGGGGCTCTATAAGCTATGGCTACACCTTC.

The V call is TRBV2, the J call TRBJ1-1; the match to TRBD1 covers 8 bases. V lost 6 bases, J lost 1 base, and 7 bases stayed unmatched. CDR1 is SNHLY, CDR2 FYNNEI, per germline. The CDR3 spans 15 residues. CDR3 residues: CASRGETGENTEAFF. CDR3 DNA: TGTGCCAGCAGGGGGGAGACAGGGGAGAACACTGAAGCTTTCTTT. The entire variable domain, with the rest obtained from reference TRBV2 and TRBJ1-1, is as follows: EPEVTQTPSHQVTQMGQEVILRCVPISNHLYFYWYRQILGQKVEFLVSFYNNEISEKSEIFDDQFSVERPDGSNFTLKIRSTKLEDSAMYFCASRGETGENTEAFFGQGTRLTVV.

The V gene is TRBV7-2, the J gene TRBJ1-2; no definite D call. The V and J ends lost 6 bases and 0 bases respectively, with 8 bases between them. CDR3 length equals 13 residues. The germline V gene has CDR1 SGHTA and CDR2 FQGNSA. This CDR3 is CASSPAANYGYTF. The CDR3, as DNA: TGTGCCAGCAGTCCCGCAGCTAACTATGGCTACACCTTC.

The J gene is TRBJ1-4, the V gene TRBV6-1, with 9 bases lining up with TRBD1. Germline V gene data show CDR1 as MNHNS and CDR2 as SASEGT. V dropped 6 bases and J dropped 7; count of bases not matched to a gene: 3. The CDR3 has 13 amino acids. The CDR3 region has the DNA TGTGCCAGCAGAGGGGGACAGGGTGAAAAACTGTTTTTT. Amino acids: CASRGGQGEKLFF.

The count of this clonotype is one. V usage is TRBV28 and J usage is TRBJ2-7; no definite D call. Germline-derived CDR1 and CDR2 are MDHEN and SYDVKM. This CDR3 has 11 amino acids. The V and J ends lost 5 bases and 2 bases respectively, with 4 bases between them. DNA for the CDR3: TGTGCCAGCAGTGTAACCTACGAGCAGTACTTC. Protein: CASSVTYEQYF.

The CDR3 here is CASSWLGAPQPQHF. CDR3 coding DNA: TGTGCCAGCAGCTGGTTGGGGGCGCCCCAGCCCCAGCATTTT. The chain links TRBV7-2 to TRBJ1-5; D possibly corresponds to TRBD1 (6 bases). Trimming took 4 bases from V and 7 from J, leaving 14 bases between them. CDR1 is SGHTA, CDR2 FQGNSA, per germline. The CDR3 covers 14 residues.

The gene calls are TRBV5-4 and TRBJ1-2; TRBD1 matches at 11 bases. The V gene's germline CDR1 is SGHNT and CDR2 YYREEE (reference sequence). The length of the CDR3 is 14 residues. V lost 3 bases to trimming and J lost 5 bases; unmatched junction nucleotides: 3. This chain's CDR3 is CASSSDRGLYGYTF. The CDR3 nucleotides read TGTGCCAGCAGCTCGGACAGGGGGCTGTATGGCTACACCTTC.

In this sample, this clonotype turned up a few times. The chain uses TRBV20-1 and TRBJ1-1; no reliable D call. This CDR3 has 12 amino acids. Germline-derived CDR1 and CDR2 are DFQATT and SNEGSKA (reference sequence). With 3 bases removed from V and 4 bases from J, the gap between germline ends came to 9 bases. CDR3 nucleotides: TGCAGTGCTAGCCCCTACAGCACTGAAGCTTTCTTT. Translated, it gives CSASPYSTEAFF.

This clonotype was counted between two and nine times. The CDR3 nucleotides are TGTGCCACCCTTCTGGGGGTTGGCTACACCTTC. It specifies CATLLGVGYTF. The chain employs TRBV6-1 and TRBJ1-2; tentative D call: TRBD1 (5 bases). The CDR3 is 11 amino acids. Trimming pared 10 bases from V and 7 bases from J, leaving 13 bases between. The germline gives CDR1 MNHNS, CDR2 SASEGT.

This clonotype has only a few counts. The chain joins TRBV7-2 to TRBJ1-1; possible D gene TRBD1, 5 bases. Trimming removed 4 bases from V and 2 bases from J, with 14 bases in between. CDR3 size: 15 residues. Germline V gene sequence: CDR1 SGHTA, CDR2 FQGNSA. CDR3: CASSSHQGLNTEAFF. Here the CDR3 DNA reads TGTGCCAGCAGCTCTCACCAGGGCCTAAACACTGAAGCTTTCTTT.

The chain carries TRBV20-1 and TRBJ1-2, with a tentative D call TRBD1 (5 bases). The CDR3 sequence is 16 residues long. Germline-derived CDR1 and CDR2 are DFQATT and SNEGSKA (reference sequence). Trimming removed 7 bases from V and 7 bases from J, with 28 bases in between. The CDR3 coding sequence is TGCAGTGTCATCCTCGGTCAGGAGGGGACGGGTGGTGGCTACACCTTC. Its protein is CSVILGQEGTGGGYTF.

The CDR3, as DNA: TGTGCCAGCAGTGAATCGGGGCTGTCACCCCTCCACTTT. It is translated as CASSESGLSPLHF. The J gene is TRBJ1-6, the V gene TRBV6-1, with a tentative D call TRBD1 (5 bases). The V end was cut by 2 bases, the J end by 10 bases, with 9 bases between. The CDR3 extends over 13 amino acids. CDR1 and CDR2 from the germline V gene are MNHNS and SASEGT.

The CDR3 bases are TGCAGCGTTGGCGCGTGGCAGGGTTCCTACAATGAGCAGTTCTTC. Its protein product is CSVGAWQGSYNEQFF. The rearrangement joins TRBV29-1 to TRBJ2-1; weak D call: TRBD1 (5 bases). The CDR3 is 15 amino acids. Per the germline V gene, CDR1 is SQVTM and CDR2 is ANQGSEA. Trimming pared 4 bases from V and 1 base from J, leaving 14 bases between.

The chain carries TRBV21-1 and TRBJ1-6; TRBD1 is taken as the D call from the table, unchecked against the DNA. TRBV21-1 is a recognized pseudogene. This CDR3 comprises 17 residues. CDR3 nucleotide sequence: TGTGCCAGCAGCCCCAGGACAGTCGCCAATTATAATTCACCCCTCCACTTT. It specifies CASSPRTVANYNSPLHF.

J is TRBJ2-7 and V is TRBV7-2; 7 bases line up with TRBD1. The CDR3 is 11 amino acids. The V gene's germline CDR1 is SGHTA and CDR2 FQGNSA. V lost 5 bases, J lost 6 bases, and 1 base stayed unmatched. CDR3 sequence reads: CASSPGGEQYF. DNA for the CDR3: TGTGCCAGCAGCCCAGGGGGCGAGCAGTACTTC.

The chain joins TRBV7-2 to TRBJ1-1; D is perhaps TRBD1 (6 bases). The CDR3 sequence is 13 residues long. V gave up 0 bases and J gave up 10 bases, with 12 bases separating them. Germline V gene sequence: CDR1 SGHTA, CDR2 FQGNSA. CDR3: CASSLADQGRAFF. CDR3 nucleotide sequence: TGTGCCAGCAGCTTAGCTGACCAGGGGAGAGCTTTCTTT.

V and J are TRBV4-1 and TRBJ1-2; no clear D gene. Germline V CDR1 and CDR2: MGHRA, YSYEKL. V was trimmed by 1 base and J by 6 bases, leaving 12 bases between them. This CDR3 has 14 amino acids. The CDR3 DNA reads TGCGCCAGCAGCCAAGGTCATAGCTCCGATGGCTACACCTTC. Its translation: CASSQGHSSDGYTF.

The V gene is TRBV5-6, the J gene TRBJ2-5; 8 bases agree with TRBD1. V was clipped by 2 bases and J by 4 bases; unmatched bases: 7. The CDR3 sequence is 15 residues long. From germline, CDR1 is SGHDT and CDR2 YYEEEE. CDR3 region: CASSFSSGGGETQYF. For the CDR3, the DNA is TGTGCCAGCAGCTTCTCTTCAGGGGGCGGAGAGACCCAGTACTTC. The whole variable domain, remainder taken from reference TRBV5-6 and TRBJ2-5, is DAGVTQSPTHLIKTRGQQVTLRCSPKSGHDTVSWYQQALGQGPQFIFQYYEEEERQRGNFPDRFSGHQFPNYSSELNVNALLLGDSALYLCASSFSSGGGETQYFGPGTRLLVL.